This section outlines one T cell receptor (beta chain) sequence together with its context. This may come from a read error, since a much larger clone is one base off. The data were taken from a study of CDR3 diversity in severe acne. TCRdb used MiXCR to reprocess the PCR reads, holding one entry per CDR3 protein. The sample contains approximately 80,000 distinct CDR3 sequences, 51% of which appear only once. The CDR3 runs to 14 residues. Germline CDR1 reads SGHTA; CDR2 reads FQGTGA. The V and J ends lost 4 bases and 7 bases respectively, with 16 bases between them. The chain carries TRBV7-3 and TRBJ2-5; a weak D match, TRBD1 (6 bases). The source of this sequence is a male donor in good health, without acne. The specimen was blood. CDR3 in amino acids: CASSSAGDWGTQYF. As DNA, the CDR3 is TGTGCCAGCAGCTCGGCAGGGGATTGGGGGACCCAGTACTTC.